This T cell receptor beta chain was recorded in a study of blood T cells in healthy people across ages. A second PCR, run for roughly 7 to 12 cycles, used a sample-barcoded 5' primer plus a J-beta primer mix. TCRdb processed the 5' RACE reads anew with MiXCR; each CDR3 protein has one entry. Among around 900,000 distinct CDR3 sequences listed, about 51% were seen once. Study-level results: Using unsorted PBMCs precluded a conclusive naive versus antigen-experienced comparison. Observed TCR beta diversity per million T cells went down as age went up. This fall followed a roughly linear course with age. Considered underestimates were the diversity estimates obtained from one million T cells.

For this clonotype: Its antigen is as yet unknown.

Germline V gene sequence: CDR1 DFQATT, CDR2 SNEGSKA (reference sequence). The CDR3 runs to 15 residues. The origin of this receptor is a woman in her fifties or sixties in good health. This rearrangement joins TRBV20-1 to TRBJ2-1; no definite D call. The DNA end favors TRBJ2-7, so the J call may be wrong. The sample taken for sequencing was blood. DNA of the CDR3: TGCAGTGCCAGCCCCGAGCGACCAGATTACAATGAGCAGTACTTC. It yields the protein CSASPERPDYNEQYF.